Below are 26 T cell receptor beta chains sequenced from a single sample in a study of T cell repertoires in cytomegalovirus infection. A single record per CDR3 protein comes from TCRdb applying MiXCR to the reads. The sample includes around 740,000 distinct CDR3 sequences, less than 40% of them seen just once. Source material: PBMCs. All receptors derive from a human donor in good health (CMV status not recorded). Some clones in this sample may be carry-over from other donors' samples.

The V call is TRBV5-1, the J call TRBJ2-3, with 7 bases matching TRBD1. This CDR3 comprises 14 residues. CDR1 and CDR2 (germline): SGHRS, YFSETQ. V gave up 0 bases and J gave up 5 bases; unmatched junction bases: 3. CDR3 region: CASSLEGAGDTQYF. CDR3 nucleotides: TGCGCCAGCAGCTTGGAGGGGGCCGGAGATACGCAGTATTTT.

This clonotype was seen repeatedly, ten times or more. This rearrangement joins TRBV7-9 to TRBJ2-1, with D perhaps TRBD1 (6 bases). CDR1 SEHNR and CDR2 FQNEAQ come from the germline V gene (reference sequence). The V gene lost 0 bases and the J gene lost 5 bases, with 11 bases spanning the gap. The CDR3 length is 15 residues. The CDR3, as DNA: TGTGCCAGCAGCTTAGCGGGGGCCGGCAACAATGAGCAGTTCTTC. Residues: CASSLAGAGNNEQFF.

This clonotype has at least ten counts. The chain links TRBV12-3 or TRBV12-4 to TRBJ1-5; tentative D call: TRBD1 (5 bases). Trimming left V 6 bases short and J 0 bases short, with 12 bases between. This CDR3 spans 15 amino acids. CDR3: CASSGTAYSNQPQHF. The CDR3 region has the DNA TGTGCCAGCAGCGGGACGGCGTATAGCAATCAGCCCCAGCATTTT.

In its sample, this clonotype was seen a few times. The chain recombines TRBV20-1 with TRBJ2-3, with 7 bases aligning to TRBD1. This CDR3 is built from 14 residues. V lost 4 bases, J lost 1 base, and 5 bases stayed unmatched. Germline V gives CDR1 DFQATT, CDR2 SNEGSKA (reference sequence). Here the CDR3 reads CSAKKGAGTDTQYF. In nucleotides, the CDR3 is TGCAGTGCTAAAAAGGGGGCAGGCACAGATACGCAGTATTTT.

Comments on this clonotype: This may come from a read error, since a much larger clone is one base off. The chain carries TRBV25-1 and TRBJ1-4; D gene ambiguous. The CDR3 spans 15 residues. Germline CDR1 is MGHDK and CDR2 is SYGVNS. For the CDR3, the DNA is TGTGCCAGCAGTGACCCCACCCGGAAGGGTGAAAAACAGTTTTTT. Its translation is CASSDPTRKGEKQFF.

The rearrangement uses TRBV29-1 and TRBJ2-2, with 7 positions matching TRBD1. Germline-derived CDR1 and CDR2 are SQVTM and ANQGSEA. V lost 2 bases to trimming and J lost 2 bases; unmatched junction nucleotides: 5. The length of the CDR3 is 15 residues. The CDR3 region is CSVESGTDNTGELFF. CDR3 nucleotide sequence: TGCAGCGTTGAATCGGGGACAGACAACACCGGGGAGCTGTTTTTT.

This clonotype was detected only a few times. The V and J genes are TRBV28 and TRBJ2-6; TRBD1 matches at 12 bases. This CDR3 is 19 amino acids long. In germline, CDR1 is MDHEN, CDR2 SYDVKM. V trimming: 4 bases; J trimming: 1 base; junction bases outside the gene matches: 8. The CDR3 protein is CASSYIPGQGASGANVLTF. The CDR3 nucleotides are TGTGCCAGCAGTTATATCCCGGGACAGGGGGCATCTGGGGCCAACGTCCTGACTTTC.

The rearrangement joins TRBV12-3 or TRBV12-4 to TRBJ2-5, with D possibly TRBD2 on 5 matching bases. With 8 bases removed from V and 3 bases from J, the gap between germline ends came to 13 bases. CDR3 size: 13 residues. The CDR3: CASGPAVEETQYF. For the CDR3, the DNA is TGTGCCAGCGGACCAGCGGTGGAAGAGACCCAGTACTTC.

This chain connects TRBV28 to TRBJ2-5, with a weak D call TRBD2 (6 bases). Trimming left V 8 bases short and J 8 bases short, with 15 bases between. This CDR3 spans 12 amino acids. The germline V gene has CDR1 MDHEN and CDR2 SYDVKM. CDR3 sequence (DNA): TGTGCCAGCGGGGGGAGCCTGGATACCCAGTACTTC. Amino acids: CASGGSLDTQYF.

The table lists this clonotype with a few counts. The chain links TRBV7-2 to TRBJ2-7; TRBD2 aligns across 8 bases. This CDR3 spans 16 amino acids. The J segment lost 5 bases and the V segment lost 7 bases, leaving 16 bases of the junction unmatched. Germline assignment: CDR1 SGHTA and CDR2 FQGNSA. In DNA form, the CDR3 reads TGTGCCAGCAACTCATGGAGGAGCGGGAGACCCGACGAGCAGTACTTC. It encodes CASNSWRSGRPDEQYF.

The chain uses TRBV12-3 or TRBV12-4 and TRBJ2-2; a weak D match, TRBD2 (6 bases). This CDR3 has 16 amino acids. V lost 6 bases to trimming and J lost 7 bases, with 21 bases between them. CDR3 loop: CASRHPGTGQGGELFF. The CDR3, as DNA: TGTGCCAGCAGGCATCCCGGGACTGGCCAGGGCGGGGAGCTGTTTTTT.

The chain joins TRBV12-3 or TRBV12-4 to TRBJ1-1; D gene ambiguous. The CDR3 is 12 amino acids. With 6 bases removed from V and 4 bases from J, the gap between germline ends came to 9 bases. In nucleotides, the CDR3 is TGTGCCAGCAGCCCCTTGCCCACTGAAGCTTTCTTT. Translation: CASSPLPTEAFF.

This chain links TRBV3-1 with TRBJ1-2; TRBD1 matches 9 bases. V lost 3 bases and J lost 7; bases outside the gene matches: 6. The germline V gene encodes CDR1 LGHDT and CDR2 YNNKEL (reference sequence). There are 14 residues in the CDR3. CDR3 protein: CASSHSGQGSGYTF. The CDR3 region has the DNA TGTGCCAGCAGCCACTCGGGACAGGGAAGTGGCTACACCTTC.

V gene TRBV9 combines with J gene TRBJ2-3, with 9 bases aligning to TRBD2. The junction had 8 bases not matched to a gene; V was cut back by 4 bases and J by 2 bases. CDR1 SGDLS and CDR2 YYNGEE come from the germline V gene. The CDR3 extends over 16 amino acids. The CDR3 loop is CASSTSGGYYTDTQYF. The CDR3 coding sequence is TGTGCCAGCAGCACAAGCGGGGGGTACTACACAGATACGCAGTATTTT.

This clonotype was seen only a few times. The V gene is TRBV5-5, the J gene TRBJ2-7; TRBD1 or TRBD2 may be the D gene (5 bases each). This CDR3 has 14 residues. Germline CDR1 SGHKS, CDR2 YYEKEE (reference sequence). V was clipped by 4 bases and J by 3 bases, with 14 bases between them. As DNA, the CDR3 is TGTGCCAGCAGCCTATACTGGGACGACTACGAGCAGTACTTC. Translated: CASSLYWDDYEQYF.

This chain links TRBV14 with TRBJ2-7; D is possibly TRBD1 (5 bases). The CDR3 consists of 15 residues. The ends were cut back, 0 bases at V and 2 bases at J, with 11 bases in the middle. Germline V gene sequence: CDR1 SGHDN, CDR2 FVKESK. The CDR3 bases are TGTGCCAGCAGCCAAGATAACAGGCGAACCTACGAGCAGTACTTC. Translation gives CASSQDNRRTYEQYF.

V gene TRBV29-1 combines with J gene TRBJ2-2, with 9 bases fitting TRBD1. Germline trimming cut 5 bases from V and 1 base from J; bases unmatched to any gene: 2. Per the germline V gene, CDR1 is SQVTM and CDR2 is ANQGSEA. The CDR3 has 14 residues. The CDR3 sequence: CSVSDRGNTGELFF. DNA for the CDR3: TGCAGCGTTTCGGACAGGGGGAACACCGGGGAGCTGTTTTTT.

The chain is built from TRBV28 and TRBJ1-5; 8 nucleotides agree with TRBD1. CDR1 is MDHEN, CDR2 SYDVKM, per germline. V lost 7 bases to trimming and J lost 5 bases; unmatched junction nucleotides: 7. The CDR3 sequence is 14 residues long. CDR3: CASTPLQGDQPQHF. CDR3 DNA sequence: TGTGCCAGCACTCCATTACAGGGGGATCAGCCCCAGCATTTT.

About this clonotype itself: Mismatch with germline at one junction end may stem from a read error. The CDR3 protein is CASSFEQGVAYNEQFF. The CDR3 coding sequence is TGTGCAAGCAGTTTTGAACAGGGGGTGGCCTACAATGAGCAGTTCTTC. The chain is built from TRBV28 and TRBJ2-1, with TRBD1 matching 8 bases. This CDR3 is built from 16 residues. The V gene's germline CDR1 is MDHEN and CDR2 SYDVKM.

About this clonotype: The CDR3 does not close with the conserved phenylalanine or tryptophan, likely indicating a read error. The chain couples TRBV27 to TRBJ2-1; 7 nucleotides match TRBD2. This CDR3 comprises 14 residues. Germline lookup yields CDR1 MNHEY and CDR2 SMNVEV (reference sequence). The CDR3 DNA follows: TGTTCCAGCATCCCCTTGGGGGGGGACAATGAGCAGTTCGTC. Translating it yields CSSIPLGGDNEQFV.

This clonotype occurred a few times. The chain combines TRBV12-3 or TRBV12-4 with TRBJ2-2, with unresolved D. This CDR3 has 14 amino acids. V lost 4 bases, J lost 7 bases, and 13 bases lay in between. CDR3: CASSSGGPSGELFF. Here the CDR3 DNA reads TGTGCCAGCAGTTCCGGCGGCCCTAGCGGGGAGCTGTTTTTT.

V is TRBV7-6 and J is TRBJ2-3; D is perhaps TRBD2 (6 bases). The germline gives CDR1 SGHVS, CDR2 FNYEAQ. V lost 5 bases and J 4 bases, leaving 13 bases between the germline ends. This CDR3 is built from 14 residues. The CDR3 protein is CASSLGGEADTQYF. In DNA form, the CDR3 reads TGTGCCAGCAGCCTCGGAGGGGAGGCAGATACGCAGTATTTT.

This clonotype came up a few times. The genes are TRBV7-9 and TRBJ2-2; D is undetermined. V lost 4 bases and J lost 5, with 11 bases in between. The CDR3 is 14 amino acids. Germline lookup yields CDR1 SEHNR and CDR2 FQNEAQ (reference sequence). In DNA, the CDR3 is TGTGCCAGCAGCTCCCGCGGTATGACCGGGGAGCTGTTTTTT. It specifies CASSSRGMTGELFF.

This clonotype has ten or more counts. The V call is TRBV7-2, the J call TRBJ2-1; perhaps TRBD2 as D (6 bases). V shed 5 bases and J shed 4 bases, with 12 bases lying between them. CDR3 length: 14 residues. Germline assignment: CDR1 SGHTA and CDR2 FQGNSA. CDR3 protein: CASSAGGGYNEQFF. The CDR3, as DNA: TGTGCCAGCAGCGCGGGTGGGGGGTACAATGAGCAGTTCTTC.

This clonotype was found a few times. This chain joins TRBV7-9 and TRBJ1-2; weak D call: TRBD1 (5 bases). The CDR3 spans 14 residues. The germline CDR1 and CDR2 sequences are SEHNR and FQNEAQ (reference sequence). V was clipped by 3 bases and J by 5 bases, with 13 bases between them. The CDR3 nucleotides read TGTGCCAGCAGCTTTCCAGGGTGGGGTTATGGCTACACCTTC. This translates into CASSFPGWGYGYTF.

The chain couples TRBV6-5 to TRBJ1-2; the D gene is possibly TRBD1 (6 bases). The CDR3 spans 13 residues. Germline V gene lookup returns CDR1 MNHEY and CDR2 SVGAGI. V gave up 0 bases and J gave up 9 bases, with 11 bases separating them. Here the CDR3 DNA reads TGTGCCAGCAGTTACTCGAGACAGGATTGCTACACCTTC. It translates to CASSYSRQDCYTF.